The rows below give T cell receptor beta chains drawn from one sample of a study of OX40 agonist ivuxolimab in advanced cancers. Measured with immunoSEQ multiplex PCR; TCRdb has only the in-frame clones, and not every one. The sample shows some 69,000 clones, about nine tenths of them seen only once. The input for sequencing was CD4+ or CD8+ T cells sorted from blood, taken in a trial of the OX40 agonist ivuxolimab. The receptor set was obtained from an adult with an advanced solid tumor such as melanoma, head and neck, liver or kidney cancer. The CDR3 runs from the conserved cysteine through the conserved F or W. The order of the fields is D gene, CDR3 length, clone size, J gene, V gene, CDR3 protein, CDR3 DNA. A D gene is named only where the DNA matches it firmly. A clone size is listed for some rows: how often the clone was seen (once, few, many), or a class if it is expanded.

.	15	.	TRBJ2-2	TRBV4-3	CASSQDKGVAGELFF	TGCGCCAGCAGCCAAGACAAGGGAGTAGCCGGGGAGCTGTTTTTT
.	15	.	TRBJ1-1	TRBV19	CASSTGGVKHTEAFF	TGTGCCAGTAGTACGGGGGGGGTGAAACACACTGAAGCTTTCTTT
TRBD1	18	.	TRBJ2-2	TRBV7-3	CASSLLTGGSVGTGELFF	TGTGCCAGCAGCTTACTGACAGGGGGCTCGGTCGGCACCGGGGAGCTGTTTTTT
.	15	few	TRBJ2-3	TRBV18	CASSPVAVSPDTQYF	TGTGCCAGCTCACCAGTGGCAGTTTCCCCAGATACGCAGTATTTT
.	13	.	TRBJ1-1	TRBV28	CASSFRGNTGAFF	TGTGCCAGCAGTTTTCGAGGTAACACGGGAGCTTTCTTT
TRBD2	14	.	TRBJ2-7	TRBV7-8	CASTPRWREGEQYF	TGTGCCAGCACCCCTCGTTGGCGGGAGGGGGAGCAGTACTTC
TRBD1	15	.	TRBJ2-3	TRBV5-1	CASSLDRGGTDTQYF	TGCGCCAGCAGCTTGGACAGGGGTGGCACAGATACGCAGTATTTT
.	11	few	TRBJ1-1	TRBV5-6	CASSLSGLAFF	TGTGCCAGCAGCTTGTCGGGTTTGGCTTTCTTT
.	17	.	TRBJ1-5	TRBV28	CASSFAHGTVSNQPQHF	TGTGCCAGCAGTTTCGCTCACGGGACGGTTAGCAATCAGCCCCAGCATTTT
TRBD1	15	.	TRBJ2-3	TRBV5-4	CASSSAGTATDTQYF	TGTGCCAGCAGCTCAGCCGGGACAGCCACAGATACGCAGTATTTT
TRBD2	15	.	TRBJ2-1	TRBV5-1	CASSLAGGAYNEQFF	TGCGCCAGCAGCTTGGCGGGAGGAGCCTACAATGAGCAGTTCTTC
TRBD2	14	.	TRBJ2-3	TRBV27	CASRGILASDTQYF	TGTGCCAGCAGGGGTATACTAGCGTCCGATACGCAGTATTTT
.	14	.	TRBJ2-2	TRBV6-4	CASSGDQNTGELFF	TGTGCCAGCAGTGGGGACCAAAACACCGGGGAGCTGTTTTTT
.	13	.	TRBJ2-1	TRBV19	CASSMTRYNEQFF	TGTGCCAGTAGTATGACTAGGTACAATGAGCAGTTCTTC
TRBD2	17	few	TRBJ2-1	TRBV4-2	CASSQEVAGGILNEQFF	TGTGCCAGCAGCCAAGAAGTGGCGGGAGGGATCCTCAATGAGCAGTTCTTC
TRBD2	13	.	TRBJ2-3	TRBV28	CAAWREARDTQYF	TGTGCCGCCTGGCGGGAGGCTCGAGATACGCAGTATTTT
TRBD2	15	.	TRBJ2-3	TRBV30	CAWSPWGGAGDTQYF	TGTGCCTGGAGTCCATGGGGAGGGGCAGGGGATACGCAGTATTTT
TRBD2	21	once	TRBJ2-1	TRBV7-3	CASSLSTPTSGRAGSYNEQFF	TGTGCCAGCAGCTTAAGTACCCCGACTAGCGGGAGGGCCGGGTCCTACAATGAGCAGTTCTTC
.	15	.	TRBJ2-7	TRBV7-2	CASSTRRRITYEQYF	TGTGCCAGCAGCACTAGACGGAGGATAACCTACGAGCAGTACTTC
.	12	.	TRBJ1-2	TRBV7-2	CASSTISDGYTF	TGTGCCAGCAGTACAATCTCAGACGGCTACACCTTC
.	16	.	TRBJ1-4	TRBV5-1	CASSYAPGRKMKELFF	TGCGCCAGCAGCTACGCGCCGGGACGGAAAATGAAGGAACTGTTTTTT
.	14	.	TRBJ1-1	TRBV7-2	CASSLTGMNTEAFF	TGTGCCAGCAGCTTAACGGGCATGAACACTGAAGCTTTCTTT
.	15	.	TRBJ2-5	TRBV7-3	CASSLTIGGRETQYF	TGTGCCAGCAGCTTAACGATCGGAGGGCGGGAGACCCAGTACTTC